What follows are 21 T cell receptor beta chains derived from one specimen sequenced in a study of long-term antiretroviral therapy in people with HIV. Researchers ran immunoSEQ v3.0 at survey level. TCRdb keeps only in-frame clones here, not all; method: immunoSEQ multiplex PCR. The data hold more than 15,000 clones, with roughly 91% observed a single time. Source: unsorted PBMCs, taken 0.3 years after starting antiretroviral therapy. The receptor source for this set is a man aged 55 to 70 with HIV.

V gene TRBV13 combines with J gene TRBJ1-1; 7 nucleotides agree with TRBD1. Germline CDR1 is PRHDT and CDR2 is FYEKMQ (reference sequence). The CDR3 is 14 amino acids. V was clipped by 5 bases and J by 6 bases; unmatched bases: 9. The CDR3 region is CASSLRQGGAEAFF. CDR3 in DNA: TGTGCCAGCAGCCTTCGACAGGGCGGGGCTGAAGCTTTCTTT.

J is TRBJ1-3 and V is TRBV6-6, with 7 nucleotides matching TRBD1. Germline CDR1 is MNHNY and CDR2 is SVGAGI (reference sequence). V lost 2 bases to trimming and J lost 0 bases; unmatched junction nucleotides: 4. The CDR3 length is 16 residues. The CDR3 loop reads CASSYGGQRSGNTIYF. Here the CDR3 DNA reads TGTGCCAGCAGTTACGGGGGACAGCGCTCTGGAAACACCATATATTTT.

This clone was seen only once. This chain joins TRBV5-1 and TRBJ2-1; D remains ambiguous. CDR3 length: 16 amino acids. Trimming removed 4 bases at V and 0 bases at J, with 14 bases between. Germline CDR1 reads SGHRS; CDR2 reads YFSETQ. The CDR3 protein is CASSTQPRSSYNEQFF. The CDR3 DNA sequence: TGCGCCAGCAGCACTCAACCAAGGAGCTCCTACAATGAGCAGTTCTTC.

V gene TRBV6-1 combines with J gene TRBJ2-6, with no clear D. The CDR3 extends over 16 amino acids. Trimming shortened V by 1 base and J by 4 bases, and 11 bases separated the two germline ends. Germline V gene data show CDR1 as MNHNS and CDR2 as SASEGT. CDR3 sequence reads: CASSEGGPPGANVLTF. The CDR3 DNA is TGTGCCAGCAGTGAAGGAGGCCCCCCCGGGGCCAACGTCCTGACTTTC.

V usage is TRBV5-1 and J usage is TRBJ2-3; 7 nucleotides line up with TRBD1. The germline V gene encodes CDR1 SGHRS and CDR2 YFSETQ. The V segment lost 0 bases and the J segment 4 bases; nucleotides outside the gene matches: 2. The CDR3 is made up of 14 amino acids. The CDR3 coding sequence is TGCGCCAGCAGCTTGGCCGGGACAGCAGATACGCAGTATTTT. Its translation is CASSLAGTADTQYF.

This chain links TRBV7-2 with TRBJ1-2; TRBD1 might be the D (6 bases). Trimming stripped 6 bases from V and 2 bases from J, with 13 bases between. CDR3 length: 14 residues. The V gene's germline CDR1 is SGHTA and CDR2 FQGNSA. CDR3 region: CASREGGSNYGYTF. The CDR3 nucleotides are TGTGCCAGCAGGGAAGGGGGATCCAACTATGGCTACACCTTC.

CDR3 DNA sequence: TGTGCCACGTCACGGCAGCCCGGAGTGAATACGCAGTATTTT. This gives the protein CATSRQPGVNTQYF. The V and J genes are TRBV28 and TRBJ2-3, with D hard to call. V lost 10 bases and J lost 7, with 21 bases in between. The CDR3 has 14 residues. Germline V gives CDR1 MDHEN, CDR2 SYDVKM.

The rearrangement joins TRBV9 to TRBJ2-2, with D possibly matching TRBD2 (5 bases). CDR3 size: 13 residues. Germline V lookup: CDR1 SGDLS, CDR2 YYNGEE. V was clipped by 0 bases and J by 6 bases, with 6 bases between them. The CDR3 here is CASSVDGAGELFF. In DNA, the CDR3 is TGTGCCAGCAGCGTAGACGGGGCCGGGGAGCTGTTTTTT.

The chain links TRBV5-1 to TRBJ2-7; 12 bases are a match to TRBD1. Germline V gene sequence: CDR1 SGHRS, CDR2 YFSETQ. This CDR3 spans 15 amino acids. The trim removed 4 bases at V and 7 bases at J, leaving 9 bases unmatched. The CDR3 coding sequence is TGCGCCAGCAGCCCCGGGGGGGACAGGGGGCTGGAGCAGTACTTC. It is translated as CASSPGGDRGLEQYF.

The gene calls are TRBV19 and TRBJ2-7, with TRBD1 matching 7 bases. Germline CDR1 LNHDA, CDR2 SQIVND (reference sequence). The V gene end was trimmed by 5 bases and the J gene end by 3 bases; junction bases not matched to a gene: 10. There are 15 residues in the CDR3. In nucleotides, the CDR3 is TGTGCCAGTAGTCCCATCAGGGGGTCCAGCTACGAGCAGTACTTC. Protein product: CASSPIRGSSYEQYF.

The chain carries TRBV27 and TRBJ2-1, with 9 bases matching TRBD1. This CDR3 is built from 17 residues. Germline loops: CDR1 MNHEY, CDR2 SMNVEV (reference sequence). The V segment lost 5 bases and the J segment 2 bases; nucleotides outside the gene matches: 10. The CDR3 spells CASSHYRGLGAYNEQFF. The CDR3 DNA reads TGTGCCAGCAGTCACTACAGGGGGCTGGGGGCCTACAATGAGCAGTTCTTC.

The chain carries TRBV6-1 and TRBJ2-3, with 10 nucleotides matching TRBD1. With V trimmed by 3 bases and J by 4 bases, 10 bases remained unmatched. From germline, CDR1 is MNHNS and CDR2 SASEGT. The CDR3 has 17 residues. The DNA for the CDR3 is TGTGCCAGCAGTGAGACATGGGGGACAGGGGAGGCAGATACGCAGTATTTT. It yields the protein CASSETWGTGEADTQYF.

The chain combines TRBV9 with TRBJ1-4, with a possible D match to TRBD1 (6 bases). CDR3 length: 17 amino acids. V gave up 4 bases and J gave up 4 bases, with 20 bases separating them. Germline values: CDR1 SGDLS, CDR2 YYNGEE. CDR3 in amino acids: CASSHSLATGNNEKLFF. Here the CDR3 DNA reads TGTGCCAGCAGCCACTCATTAGCGACAGGAAATAATGAAAAACTGTTTTTT.

The chain joins TRBV27 to TRBJ2-1; no firm D call. V lost 5 bases to trimming and J lost 3 bases, with 23 bases between them. Germline V CDR1 and CDR2: MNHEY, SMNVEV (reference sequence). The CDR3 spans 18 residues. Written as DNA, the CDR3 is TGTGCCAGCAGTCAGGCGTCCAGCGCCCGATTGGTCTACAATGAGCAGTTCTTC. This encodes CASSQASSARLVYNEQFF.

This rearrangement joins TRBV5-1 to TRBJ2-3, with a weak D call TRBD2 (6 bases). Germline values: CDR1 SGHRS, CDR2 YFSETQ. The length of the CDR3 is 15 residues. Between the trimmed V and J ends, which lost 1 base and 1 base, there was a span of 10 bases. The DNA for the CDR3 is TGCGCCAGCAGCTTGCGGGGGTCGGGCACAGATACGCAGTATTTT. Amino acid sequence: CASSLRGSGTDTQYF.

The genes are TRBV7-2 and TRBJ1-2; D gene uncertain. Germline V gene sequence: CDR1 SGHTA, CDR2 FQGNSA. CDR3 length equals 11 residues. V lost 0 bases and J 10 bases, leaving 6 bases between the germline ends. CDR3 in DNA: TGTGCCAGCAGCTTAGCCGTGGACTACACCTTC. Translating gives CASSLAVDYTF. Based on the CDR3 plus reference TRBV7-2 and TRBJ1-2, the full variable domain is GAGVSQSPSNKVTEKGKDVELRCDPISGHTALYWYRQSLGQGLEFLIYFQGNSAPDKSGLPSDRFSAERTGGSVSTLTIQRTQQEDSAVYLCASSLAVDYTFGSGTRLTVV.

The J gene is TRBJ1-1, the V gene TRBV6-6, with no clear D. Germline loops: CDR1 MNHNY, CDR2 SVGAGI (reference sequence). The CDR3 loop spans 13 amino acids. V lost 0 bases and J 6 bases, leaving 8 bases between the germline ends. CDR3 coding DNA: TGTGCCAGCAGTTACTCTCGGAGGTCTGAAGCTTTCTTT. This encodes CASSYSRRSEAFF.

This sequence joins TRBV9 and TRBJ1-2; 7 positions match TRBD1. The CDR3 has 12 residues. The junction had 1 base not matched to a gene; V was cut back by 4 bases and J by 4 bases. Germline CDR1 and CDR2: SGDLS and YYNGEE. In nucleotides, the CDR3 is TGTGCCAGCAGCCGGGACAGCTATGGCTACACCTTC. Its protein product is CASSRDSYGYTF.

The rearrangement links TRBV6-5 to TRBJ2-3; 9 positions match TRBD2. This CDR3 is 16 amino acids long. Germline CDR1 MNHEY, CDR2 SVGAGI. After removal of 4 bases from V and 3 bases from J, the junction contained 8 bases not matched to a gene. The CDR3 reads CASSFQRGVSTDTQYF. The CDR3 coding sequence is TGTGCCAGCAGTTTCCAGCGGGGGGTCTCTACAGATACGCAGTATTTT.

The chain employs TRBV6-1 and TRBJ1-5; tentatively, D is TRBD1 (6 bases). The CDR3 sequence is 13 residues long. V lost 7 bases, J lost 7 bases, and 14 bases lay in between. Germline assignment: CDR1 MNHNS and CDR2 SASEGT. The CDR3 nucleotides are TGTGCCAGCAATGGACAGCCACGACAGCCCCAGCATTTT. Residues: CASNGQPRQPQHF.

In its sample, this clone was seen once. The chain is built from TRBV11-2 and TRBJ2-3; 7 bases are a match to TRBD1. Germline loops: CDR1 SGHAT, CDR2 FQNNGV. The J segment lost 1 base and the V segment lost 5 bases, leaving 9 bases of the junction unmatched. The CDR3 is made up of 16 amino acids. CDR3 nucleotide sequence: TGTGCCAGCAGCCAACCCTCCGGACAGGGCACAGATACGCAGTATTTT. Translation: CASSQPSGQGTDTQYF.